These 8 T cell receptor beta chains share one sample of origin, sequenced in a study of blood T cell repertoires in COVID-19. Produced via immunoSEQ multiplex PCR; TCRdb's table is partial and in-frame only. Among approximately 160,000 clones listed, around 80% were seen once. The sample was peripheral blood. The receptors shown here come from a man between 60 and 75 years old with acute or convalescent COVID-19.

The CDR3 sequence is CASSVESGGASDTQYF. The CDR3 region has the DNA TGTGCCAGCAGCGTAGAGAGCGGGGGGGCATCAGATACGCAGTATTTT. The V and J genes are TRBV9 and TRBJ2-3; 10 positions agree with TRBD2. CDR1 and CDR2 from the germline V gene are SGDLS and YYNGEE. V lost 0 bases, J lost 4 bases, and 5 bases stayed unmatched. The CDR3 covers 16 residues.

V and J are TRBV29-1 and TRBJ2-1; 7 bases fit TRBD1. The V segment lost 3 bases and the J segment 7 bases; nucleotides outside the gene matches: 9. Germline V gene lookup returns CDR1 SQVTM and CDR2 ANQGSEA. The CDR3 has 14 residues. CDR3 sequence (DNA): TGCAGCGTTGATCGAGGGGGCGGATTAAATGAGCAGTTCTTC. Protein product: CSVDRGGGLNEQFF.

The V gene is TRBV19, the J gene TRBJ2-2, with 7 bases that match TRBD1. Germline CDR1 LNHDA, CDR2 SQIVND (reference sequence). This CDR3 spans 17 amino acids. J was trimmed by 6 bases and V by 4 bases; bases with no gene match: 14. The CDR3 reads CASSKSRQGSVPGELFF. DNA for the CDR3: TGTGCCAGTAGTAAATCCCGACAGGGTAGTGTCCCCGGGGAGCTGTTTTTT.

A few counts support this clone. The J gene is TRBJ2-1, the V gene TRBV27; D ambiguous. The CDR3 has 13 amino acids. Germline CDR1 and CDR2: MNHEY and SMNVEV (reference sequence). Trimming removed 0 bases from V and 6 bases from J, with 6 bases in between. CDR3 coding DNA: TGTGCCAGCAGTTTATCGATAGTCAATGAGCAGTTCTTC. It encodes CASSLSIVNEQFF.

V gene TRBV2 combines with J gene TRBJ1-2; the match to TRBD1 covers 7 bases. The CDR3 loop spans 14 amino acids. The junction had 6 bases not matched to a gene; V was cut back by 4 bases and J by 4 bases. CDR1 is SNHLY, CDR2 FYNNEI, per germline. CDR3 loop: CASSGDSSLYGYTF. CDR3 bases: TGTGCCAGCAGTGGGGACAGCAGCCTCTATGGCTACACCTTC.

The CDR3 nucleotides read TGTGCCAGTAGTACCACAGCATACAATGAGCAGTTCTTC. It encodes CASSTTAYNEQFF. The chain recombines TRBV19 with TRBJ2-1; D is ambiguous. The V and J ends lost 4 bases and 4 bases respectively, with 8 bases between them. CDR1 is LNHDA and CDR2 is SQIVND in the germline V gene (reference sequence). The CDR3 spans 13 residues.

As DNA, the CDR3 is TGTGCCAGCAGCCGAGCGGGGGGATTAGCAGATACGCAGTATTTT. This gives the protein CASSRAGGLADTQYF. This chain joins TRBV7-8 and TRBJ2-3, with TRBD2 identical over 9 bases. This CDR3 has 15 amino acids. Germline V gene sequence: CDR1 SGHVS, CDR2 FQNEAQ. The J segment lost 4 bases and the V segment lost 5 bases, leaving 7 bases of the junction unmatched.

This clone appeared a single time. The V gene is TRBV2, the J gene TRBJ2-5, with TRBD1 identical over 9 bases. Unmatched junction bases numbered 6, after V lost 6 bases and J lost 4 bases. The germline CDR1 and CDR2 sequences are SNHLY and FYNNEI. The CDR3 is 14 amino acids. The CDR3 sequence is CASRGTGYTETQYF. The CDR3 nucleotides are TGTGCCAGCAGGGGGACAGGGTATACAGAGACCCAGTACTTC.